This T cell receptor (beta chain) was captured by sequencing in a study of T cell responses to AZD1222 COVID-19 vaccine. Whole-study context: Second doses that came at about 4 or about 12 weeks were put together.

A remark on this clone: The antigen is undetermined.

Assay used: immunoSEQ multiplex PCR; TCRdb lists only in-frame clones, some missing. Of fewer than 110,000 clones in the sample, around 91% are singletons; the top ten hold 20% to 25%. Germline loops: CDR1 SGDLS, CDR2 YYNGEE. V dropped 6 bases and J dropped 5; count of bases not matched to a gene: 14. CDR3 length: 16 residues. Study conclusions and caveats: Seropositive at baseline were only a handful of AZD1222 recipients. Spike-specific TCR breadth and depth both grew after two AZD1222 doses. It should be noted that donors were predominantly white British and more often female, and clonal diversity was possibly underestimated.

The genes are TRBV9 and TRBJ2-1, with 7 positions matching TRBD2. The TCR originated in an adult in good health. The specimen comprised peripheral blood, sampled on day 0 of AZD1222 vaccination. The CDR3 region has the DNA TGTGCCAGCACCGCTTTAGGACGGGGGGAAAACAATGAGCAGTTCTTC. Protein product: CASTALGRGENNEQFF.